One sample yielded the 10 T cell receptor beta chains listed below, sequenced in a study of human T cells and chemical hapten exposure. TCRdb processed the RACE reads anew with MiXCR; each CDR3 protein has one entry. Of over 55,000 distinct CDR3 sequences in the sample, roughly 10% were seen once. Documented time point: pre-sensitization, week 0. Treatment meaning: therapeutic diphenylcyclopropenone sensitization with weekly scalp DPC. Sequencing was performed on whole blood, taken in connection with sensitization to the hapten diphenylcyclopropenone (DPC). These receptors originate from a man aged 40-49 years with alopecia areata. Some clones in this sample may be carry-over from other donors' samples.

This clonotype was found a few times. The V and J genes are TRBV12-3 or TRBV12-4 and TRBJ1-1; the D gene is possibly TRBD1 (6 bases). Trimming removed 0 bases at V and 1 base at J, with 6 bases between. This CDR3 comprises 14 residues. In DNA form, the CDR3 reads TGTGCCAGCAGTTTAGCACAGGGGAACACTGAAGCTTTCTTT. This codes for CASSLAQGNTEAFF.

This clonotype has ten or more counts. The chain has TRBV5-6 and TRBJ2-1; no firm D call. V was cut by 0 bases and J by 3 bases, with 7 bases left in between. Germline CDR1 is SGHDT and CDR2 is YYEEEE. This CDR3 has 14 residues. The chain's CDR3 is CASSLGQLYNEQFF. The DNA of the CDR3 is TGTGCCAGCAGCTTGGGACAACTCTACAATGAGCAGTTCTTC.

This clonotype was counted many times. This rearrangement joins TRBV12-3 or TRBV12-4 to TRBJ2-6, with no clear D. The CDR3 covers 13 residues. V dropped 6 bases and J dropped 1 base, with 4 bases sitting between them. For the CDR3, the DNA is TGTGCCAGCAGGAAGTCTGGGGCCAACGTCCTGACTTTC. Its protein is CASRKSGANVLTF.

CDR3 loop: CASRPGLAGVNEQFF. CDR3 sequence (DNA): TGTGCCAGCAGGCCGGGACTAGCGGGAGTCAATGAGCAGTTCTTC. The chain links TRBV6-6 to TRBJ2-1; 14 nucleotides line up with TRBD2. The germline V gene encodes CDR1 MNHNY and CDR2 SVGAGI (reference sequence). CDR3 length: 15 residues. The ends lost 6 bases at V and 6 bases at J; junction bases unmatched: 4.

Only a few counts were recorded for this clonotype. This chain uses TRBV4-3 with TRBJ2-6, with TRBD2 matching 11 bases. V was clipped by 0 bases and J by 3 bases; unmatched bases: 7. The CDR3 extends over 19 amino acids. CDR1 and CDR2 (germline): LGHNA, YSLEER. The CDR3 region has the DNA TGCGCCAGCAGCCAAGATACCCTAGCGGGAGGTTTTGGGGCCAACGTCCTGACTTTC. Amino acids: CASSQDTLAGGFGANVLTF.

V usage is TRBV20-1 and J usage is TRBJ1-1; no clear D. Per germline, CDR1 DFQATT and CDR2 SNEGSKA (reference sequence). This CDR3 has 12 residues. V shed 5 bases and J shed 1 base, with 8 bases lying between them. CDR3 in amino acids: CSAGLGNTEAFF. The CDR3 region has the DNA TGCAGTGCTGGACTCGGGAACACTGAAGCTTTCTTT.

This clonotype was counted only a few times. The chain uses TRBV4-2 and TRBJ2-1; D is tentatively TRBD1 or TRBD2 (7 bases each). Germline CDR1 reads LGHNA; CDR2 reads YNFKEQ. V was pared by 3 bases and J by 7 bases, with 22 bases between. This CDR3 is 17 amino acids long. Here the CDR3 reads CASSQDIGRGTKNEQFF. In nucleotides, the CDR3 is TGTGCCAGCAGCCAGGATATTGGCAGGGGGACTAAGAATGAGCAGTTCTTC.

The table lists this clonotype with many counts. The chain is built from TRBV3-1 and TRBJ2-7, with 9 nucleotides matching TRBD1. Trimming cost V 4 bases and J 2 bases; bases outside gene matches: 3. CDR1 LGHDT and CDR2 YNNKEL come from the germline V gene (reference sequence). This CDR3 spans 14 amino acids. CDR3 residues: CASSLGQGTYEQYF. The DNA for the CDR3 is TGTGCCAGCAGCCTGGGACAGGGTACCTACGAGCAGTACTTC.

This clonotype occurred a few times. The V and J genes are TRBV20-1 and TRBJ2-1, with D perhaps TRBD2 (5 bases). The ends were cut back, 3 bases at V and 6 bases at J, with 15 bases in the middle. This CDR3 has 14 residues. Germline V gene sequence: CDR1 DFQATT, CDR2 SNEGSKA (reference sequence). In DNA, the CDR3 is TGCAGTGCTAGCCCTAGTCCAGCGGCCAATGAGCAGTTCTTC. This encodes CSASPSPAANEQFF.

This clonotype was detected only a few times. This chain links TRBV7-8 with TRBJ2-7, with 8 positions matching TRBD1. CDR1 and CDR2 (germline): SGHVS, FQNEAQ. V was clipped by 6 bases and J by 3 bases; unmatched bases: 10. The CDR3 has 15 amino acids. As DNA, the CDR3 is TGTGCCAGCAGACATGGACAGGGAGGTGTCTACGAGCAGTACTTC. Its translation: CASRHGQGGVYEQYF. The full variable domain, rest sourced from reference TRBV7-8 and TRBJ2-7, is GAGVSQSPRYKVAKRGQDVALRCDPISGHVSLFWYQQALGQGPEFLTYFQNEAQLDKSGLPSDRFFAERPEGSVSTLKIQRTQQEDSAVYLCASRHGQGGVYEQYFGPGTRLTVT.